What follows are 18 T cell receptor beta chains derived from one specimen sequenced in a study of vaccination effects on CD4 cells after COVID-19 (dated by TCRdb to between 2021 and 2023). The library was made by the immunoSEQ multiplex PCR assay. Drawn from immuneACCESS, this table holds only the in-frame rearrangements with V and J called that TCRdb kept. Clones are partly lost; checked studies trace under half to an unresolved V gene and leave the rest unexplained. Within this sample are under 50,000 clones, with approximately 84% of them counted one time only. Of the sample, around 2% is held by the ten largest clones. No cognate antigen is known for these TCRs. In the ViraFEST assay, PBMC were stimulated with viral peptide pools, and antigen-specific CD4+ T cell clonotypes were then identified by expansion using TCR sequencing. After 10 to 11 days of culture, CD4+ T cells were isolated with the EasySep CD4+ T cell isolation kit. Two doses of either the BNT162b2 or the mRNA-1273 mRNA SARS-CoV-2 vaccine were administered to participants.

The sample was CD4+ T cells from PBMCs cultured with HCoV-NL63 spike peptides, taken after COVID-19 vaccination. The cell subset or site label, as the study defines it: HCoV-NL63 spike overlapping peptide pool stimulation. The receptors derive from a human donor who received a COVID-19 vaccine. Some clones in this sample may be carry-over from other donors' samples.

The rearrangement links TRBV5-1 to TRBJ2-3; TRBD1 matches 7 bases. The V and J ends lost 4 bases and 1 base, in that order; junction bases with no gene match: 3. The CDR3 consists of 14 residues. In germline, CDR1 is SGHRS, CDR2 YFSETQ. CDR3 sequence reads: CASSKGTGTDTQYF. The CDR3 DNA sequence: TGCGCCAGCAGCAAAGGGACAGGCACAGATACGCAGTATTTT.

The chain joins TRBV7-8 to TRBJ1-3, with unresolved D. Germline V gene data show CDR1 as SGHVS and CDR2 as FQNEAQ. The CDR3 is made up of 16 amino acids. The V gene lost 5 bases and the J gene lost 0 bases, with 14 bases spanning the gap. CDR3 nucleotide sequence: TGTGCCAGCAGCCGACTCTGGGCATTCTCTGGAAACACCATATATTTT. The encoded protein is CASSRLWAFSGNTIYF.

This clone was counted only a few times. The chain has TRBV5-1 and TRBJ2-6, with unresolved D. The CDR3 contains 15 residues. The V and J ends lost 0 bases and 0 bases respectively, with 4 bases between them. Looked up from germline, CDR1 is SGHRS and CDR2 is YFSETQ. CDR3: CASSLGSSGANVLTF. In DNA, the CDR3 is TGCGCCAGCAGCTTGGGGAGCTCTGGGGCCAACGTCCTGACTTTC.

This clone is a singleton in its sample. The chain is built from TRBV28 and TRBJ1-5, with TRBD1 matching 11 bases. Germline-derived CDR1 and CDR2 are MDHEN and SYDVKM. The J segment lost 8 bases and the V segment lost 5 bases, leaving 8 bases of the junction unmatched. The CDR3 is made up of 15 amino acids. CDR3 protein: CASSDTGQGAKPQHF. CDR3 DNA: TGTGCCAGCAGTGACACCGGACAGGGGGCGAAGCCCCAGCATTTT.

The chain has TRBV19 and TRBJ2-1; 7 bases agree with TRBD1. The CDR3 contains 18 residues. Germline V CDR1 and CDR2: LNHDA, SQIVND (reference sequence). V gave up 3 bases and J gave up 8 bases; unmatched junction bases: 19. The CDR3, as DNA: TGTGCCAGTAGTATTAGGGGGCGGGCAGCCGGCGGAAGAGATGAGCAGTTCTTC. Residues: CASSIRGRAAGGRDEQFF.

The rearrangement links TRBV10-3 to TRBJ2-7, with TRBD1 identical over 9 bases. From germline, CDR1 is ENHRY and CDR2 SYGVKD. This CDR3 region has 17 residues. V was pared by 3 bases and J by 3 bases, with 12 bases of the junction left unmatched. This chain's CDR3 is CAISDVTRTGANYEQYV. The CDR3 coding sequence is TGTGCCATCAGTGATGTTACTAGGACAGGGGCCAACTACGAGCAGTACGTC.

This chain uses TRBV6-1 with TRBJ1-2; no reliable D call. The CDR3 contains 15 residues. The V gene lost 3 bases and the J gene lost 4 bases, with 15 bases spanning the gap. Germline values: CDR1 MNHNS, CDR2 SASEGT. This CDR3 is CASSEAVGNVYGYTF. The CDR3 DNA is TGTGCCAGCAGTGAGGCGGTTGGAAATGTCTATGGCTACACCTTC.

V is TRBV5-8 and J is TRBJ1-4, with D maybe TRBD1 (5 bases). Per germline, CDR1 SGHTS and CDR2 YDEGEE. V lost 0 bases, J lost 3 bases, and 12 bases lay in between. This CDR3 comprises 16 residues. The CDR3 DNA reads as TGTGCCAGCAGCTTGGCCTGGGGGTCGGCTAATGAAAAACTGTTTTTT. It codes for CASSLAWGSANEKLFF. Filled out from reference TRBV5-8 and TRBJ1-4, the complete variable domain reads EAGVTQSPTHLIKTRGQQATLRCSPISGHTSVYWYQQALGLGLQFLLWYDEGEERNRGNFPPRFSGRQFPNYSSELNVNALELEDSALYLCASSLAWGSANEKLFFGSGTQLSVL.

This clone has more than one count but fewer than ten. CDR3 loop: CASSIIGGPDQPQHF. In DNA, the CDR3 is TGTGCCAGTAGTATAATCGGGGGTCCGGATCAGCCCCAGCATTTT. The chain carries TRBV19 and TRBJ1-5, with TRBD1 as a possible D gene (5 bases). This CDR3 has 15 residues. CDR1 is LNHDA and CDR2 is SQIVND in the germline V gene (reference sequence). The ends were cut back, 2 bases at V and 5 bases at J, with 13 bases in the middle.

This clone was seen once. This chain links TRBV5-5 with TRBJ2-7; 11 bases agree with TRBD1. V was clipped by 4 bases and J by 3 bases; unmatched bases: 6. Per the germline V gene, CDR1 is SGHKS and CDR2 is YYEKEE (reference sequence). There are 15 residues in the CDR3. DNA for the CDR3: TGTGCCAGCAGCCCCGGGACAGGGGGAGACTACGAGCAGTACGTC. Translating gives CASSPGTGGDYEQYV.

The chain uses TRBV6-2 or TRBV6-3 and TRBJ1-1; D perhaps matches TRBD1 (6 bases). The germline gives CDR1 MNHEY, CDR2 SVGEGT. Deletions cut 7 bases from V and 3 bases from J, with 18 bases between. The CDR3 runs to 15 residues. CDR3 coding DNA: TGTGCCAGCACCCCGGGGCGGGGGGCGGACACTGAAGCTTTCTTT. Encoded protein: CASTPGRGADTEAFF.

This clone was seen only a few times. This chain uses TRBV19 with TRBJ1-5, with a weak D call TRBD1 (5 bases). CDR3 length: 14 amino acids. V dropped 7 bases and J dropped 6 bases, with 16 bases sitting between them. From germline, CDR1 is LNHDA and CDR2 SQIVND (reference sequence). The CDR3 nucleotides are TGTGCCAGTATGACTAGAGTGGGGGGTCAGCCCCAGCATTTT. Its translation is CASMTRVGGQPQHF.

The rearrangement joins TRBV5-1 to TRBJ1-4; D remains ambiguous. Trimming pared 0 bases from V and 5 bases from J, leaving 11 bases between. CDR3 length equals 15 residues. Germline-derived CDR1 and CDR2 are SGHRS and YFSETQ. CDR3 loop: CASSLDGRINEKLFF. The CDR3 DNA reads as TGCGCCAGCAGCTTGGATGGCCGAATCAATGAAAAACTGTTTTTT.

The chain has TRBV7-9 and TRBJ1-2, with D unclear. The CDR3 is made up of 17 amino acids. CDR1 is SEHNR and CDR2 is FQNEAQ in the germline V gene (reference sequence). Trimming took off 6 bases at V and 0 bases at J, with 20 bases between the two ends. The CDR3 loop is CASSYREADHANYGYTF. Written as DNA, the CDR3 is TGTGCCAGCAGTTACCGGGAGGCAGATCACGCTAACTATGGCTACACCTTC.

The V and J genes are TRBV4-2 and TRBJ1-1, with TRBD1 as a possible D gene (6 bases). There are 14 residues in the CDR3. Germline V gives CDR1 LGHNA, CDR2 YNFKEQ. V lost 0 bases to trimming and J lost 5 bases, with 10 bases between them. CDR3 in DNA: TGTGCCAGCAGCCAAGAGGGAAGGGGGACTGAAGCTTTCTTT. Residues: CASSQEGRGTEAFF.

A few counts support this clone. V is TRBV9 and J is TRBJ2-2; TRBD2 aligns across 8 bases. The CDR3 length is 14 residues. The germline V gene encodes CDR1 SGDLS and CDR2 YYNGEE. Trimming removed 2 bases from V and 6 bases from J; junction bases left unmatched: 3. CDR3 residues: CASSVGLAPGELFF. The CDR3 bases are TGTGCCAGCAGCGTTGGACTAGCACCCGGGGAGCTGTTTTTT.

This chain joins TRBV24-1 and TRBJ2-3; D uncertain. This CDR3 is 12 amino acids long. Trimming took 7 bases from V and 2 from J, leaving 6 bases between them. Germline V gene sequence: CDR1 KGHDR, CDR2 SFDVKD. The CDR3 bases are TGTGCCACCAGGGAGTACACAGATACGCAGTATTTT. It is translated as CATREYTDTQYF.

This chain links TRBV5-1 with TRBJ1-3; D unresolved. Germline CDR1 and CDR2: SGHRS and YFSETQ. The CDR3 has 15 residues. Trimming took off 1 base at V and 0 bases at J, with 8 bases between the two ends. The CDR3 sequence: CASSLSAFSGNTIYF. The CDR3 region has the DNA TGCGCCAGCAGCTTGAGCGCTTTCTCTGGAAACACCATATATTTT.